The rows below give T cell receptor beta chains drawn from one sample of a study of tumor-infiltrating lymphocytes in primary liver carcinoma. From the multiplex PCR reads, TCRdb called clonotypes with MiXCR, one entry per CDR3 protein. Of 100,000 or so distinct CDR3 sequences listed, around 84% are singletons. Sequenced input: liver tumor tissue from sampling region 3. The receptors stem from a middle-aged man with primary liver carcinoma and hepatitis B virus infection. Both conserved end residues are part of each CDR3. Fields, in order: J gene, CDR3 length, V gene, clone size, D gene, CDR3 DNA, CDR3 protein. A D gene is named only where the DNA matches it firmly. Size tells how often a clone was seen (once, few, many) or the class of an expanded clone, and some rows leave it out.

>TRBJ1-6|13|TRBV12-3/TRBV12-4|.|.
TGTGCCAGCAGATTGACAGCGGGGTCACCTCTCCACTTT
CASRLTAGSPLHF
>TRBJ2-3|16|TRBV5-1|.|TRBD2
TGCGCCAGCAGGGAGTCTGGCGGGAGTTCCACGGATACGCAGTATTTT
CASRESGGSSTDTQYF
>TRBJ1-1|15|TRBV5-1|.|.
TGCGCCAACAGCGACAAGCCGGGGTGGAACACTGAAGCTTTCTTT
CANSDKPGWNTEAFF
>TRBJ2-5|14|TRBV12-3/TRBV12-4|few|.
TGTGCCAGCAGTTTAGGAGCCACCTCTCGGACCCACTACTTC
CASSLGATSRTHYF
>TRBJ2-6|15|TRBV11-2|once|.
TGTGCCACTCAGCGGCCGCGCTCTGGGGCATACGTCCTGACTTTC
CATQRPRSGAYVLTF
>TRBJ2-2|14|TRBV5-5|.|.
TGTGTCAGCATCCTGGGCGGAGGGGGCGGGGAGCTGTTTTTT
CVSILGGGGGELFF
>TRBJ2-2|15|TRBV5-5|.|.
TGTGTCAGTAGTGGGAGTAGCGTCTACACCGGGGAGCTGTTTTTT
CVSSGSSVYTGELFF
>TRBJ2-1|11|TRBV10-2|.|TRBD2
TGCACCAGCAGTGGGGGGGGAGAGCTGTTCTTC
CTSSGGGELFF
>TRBJ2-3|12|TRBV20-1|.|.
TGCAGTGAATCCCAGCCCACATATACGCAGTATTTT
CSESQPTYTQYF
>TRBJ2-1|14|TRBV6-4|.|.
TGTGGCGGCAGTGACCAGCCAGGGGGAGGGCCCCATATCTTC
CGGSDQPGGGPHIF
>TRBJ1-6|14|TRBV28|.|TRBD1
TGTGTCAGCGCCCGGGACAGGCTTAATTCACCCCTTCACTTT
CVSARDRLNSPLHF
>TRBJ2-4|17|TRBV11-1|.|.
TGTGCTAGCAACTTTCCCGGGACTGGCGGGACCAAAAACACTCAGTACTTC
CASNFPGTGGTKNTQYF
>TRBJ2-6|17|TRBV6-5|few|TRBD1
TGTGCCAGCAGATCCCGGACAGGCAGCTCTGGGGCCAACGTCCCGACTTTC
CASRSRTGSSGANVPTF
>TRBJ2-1|13|TRBV12-3/TRBV12-4|.|.
TGTGCCAGCAGTCCTTTCCCGCACTCCGAGCAGTTCTTC
CASSPFPHSEQFF
>TRBJ2-3|14|TRBV29-1|.|TRBD1
TGCAGCGTGGGACAGGGGACTAACACAGATACTCAGTATTTT
CSVGQGTNTDTQYF
>TRBJ2-1|16|TRBV4-3|.|TRBD1
TGCGCCAGCAGTCAAGAAACCAGGGGGTGGTACAATGAGCAGCTCTTC
CASSQETRGWYNEQLF
>TRBJ2-5|10|TRBV7-2|.|TRBD1
TGTGCCACCTCGGGACAGATCCAGTACTTC
CATSGQIQYF
>TRBJ2-5|15|TRBV5-1|.|TRBD2
TGCGCCAGCAGCCCAGCGGGGGTCGGGGGAGAGACCCAGTACTTC
CASSPAGVGGETQYF
>TRBJ2-2|18|TRBV4-3|.|TRBD2
TGCGCCAGCAGCCAAGATATCCCGGGACTAGCGGGCCCGGGGGAGCTGTTTTTT
CASSQDIPGLAGPGELFF
>TRBJ2-4|17|TRBV12-3/TRBV12-4|.|TRBD1
TGTGTCAGCAGCTTTTTTGGCCCGGGACAGGGTACAAACATTCGGTACTTC
CVSSFFGPGQGTNIRYF
>TRBJ2-1|12|TRBV29-1|medium-sized|TRBD2
TGCAGCGTTGAGGGGGGAGGGCGCGAGCAGTTCTTC
CSVEGGGREQFF
>TRBJ2-5|14|TRBV11-2|.|TRBD2
TGTGCCAGCAGCCTCAGCGGGGGACAAGAGACCCTGTATTTC
CASSLSGGQETLYF
>TRBJ2-2|16|TRBV6-1|.|TRBD2
TGTGCCAGCAGTGTGACTAGCGGGAGGGCCGGCGGGAAGCTGTTATTT
CASSVTSGRAGGKLLF
>TRBJ2-5|18|TRBV4-1|.|TRBD2
TGCTCCAGCAGCTCTTCAGGAGGCCGCGCTAGCGGCCAAGAGACTCAGTACTTC
CSSSSSGGRASGQETQYF
>TRBJ2-7|14|TRBV2|.|.
TGTGCTAGCAGTGAAGCGTGGATCCCCTACGAGCAGTACTTC
CASSEAWIPYEQYF
>TRBJ2-7|15|TRBV29-1|.|.
TGCAGCGTTGGAGATCCAGGAGGGGGCTCCTACGAGCAGTACTTT
CSVGDPGGGSYEQYF
>TRBJ2-3|19|TRBV11-1|.|.
TGTGCCAGCAGCTCTGGGGGAAGCCCTGTAGGAGCCCGCACAGATACGCGGTATTTT
CASSSGGSPVGARTDTRYF
>TRBJ1-4|16|TRBV6-1|.|.
TGTGCCAGCAGTGAAGTGGGTATTGCAACTAATGAAAGACTGTTTTTT
CASSEVGIATNERLFF
>TRBJ1-2|16|TRBV12-3/TRBV12-4|once|.
TGTGCCAGTAGTTTATGTGGCAGACCAAGAAACTATGGCTACACCTTC
CASSLCGRPRNYGYTF
>TRBJ2-1|17|TRBV5-4|.|TRBD2
TGTGCCAGCAACTTGGGGACTAGCGGGAGGGCCTACGCTGAGCAGCTCTTC
CASNLGTSGRAYAEQLF
>TRBJ2-5|15|TRBV11-2|.|.
TGTGCCAGCAGTCCCCGGTCAGCTCCAGGGGTGACCCATTACTTC
CASSPRSAPGVTHYF
>TRBJ2-1|13|TRBV12-5|.|.
TGTGCTAGTGGTTCCGAGGTAAGTCTAAAGCAGTTCTTC
CASGSEVSLKQFF
>TRBJ2-1|16|TRBV11-2|.|.
TGTGCCAGGAGCTTAGATCGTTCAGCGTTAGGGGATGAGCAATTCTTC
CARSLDRSALGDEQFF
>TRBJ2-7|12|TRBV28|.|.
TGTGCCAGCAGGCCACTACAGGCCGAGTGGTACTTC
CASRPLQAEWYF
>TRBJ1-1|14|TRBV12-3/TRBV12-4|.|.
TGTTCCAGTAGTTTCTTGGGCCAGAACACTGAAGCTTTCTTT
CSSSFLGQNTEAFF
>TRBJ1-6|12|TRBV5-4|.|.
TGTGTCAGCAGTCTCGACACCATCACCCTTCACTTT
CVSSLDTITLHF
>TRBJ2-7|11|TRBV28|.|.
TGTGCCAGCAGCAGCCCCTACGAGCGGTACTTC
CASSSPYERYF
>TRBJ2-3|17|TRBV12-3/TRBV12-4|.|.
TGTGCCAGCAGTTCAACTACCACGGGTACAGACACAGATACGCAGTATTTT
CASSSTTTGTDTDTQYF
>TRBJ1-2|17|TRBV5-6|.|TRBD1
TGTGCCAGCAACCTGGGACAGGGGATGCGCCCCCTCTATGGCTACACCTTC
CASNLGQGMRPLYGYTF
>TRBJ2-7|15|TRBV6-2/TRBV6-3|.|.
TGTGCCAGCAGCACTTCGACCAGCGGAGGGTATGAGCAGTACTTC
CASSTSTSGGYEQYF
>TRBJ1-5|14|TRBV5-6|.|.
TGTGCCAACAGCTTCGGGAGGGTAAATCAGGCCCAGCATTTT
CANSFGRVNQAQHF
>TRBJ2-1|15|TRBV5-4|.|TRBD2
TGTGCAAGCATCTTGAATCTAGCGGGAGCCAATGAGCAGTTCTTC
CASILNLAGANEQFF
>TRBJ2-2|18|TRBV6-1|.|.
TGTGCCAGCAGTGAAGCACTTCTGGGGGGAGCGAACACCGGGGAGCTGATTTTT
CASSEALLGGANTGELIF
>TRBJ1-1|14|TRBV7-9|many|.
TGTGCCAGCAGCCCATTGGGGAGGGACACTGAAGCTTTCTTT
CASSPLGRDTEAFF
>TRBJ2-7|11|TRBV11-2|.|.
TGTACCAGCACAAGAGGAGTTGAGCAGTACTTC
CTSTRGVEQYF
>TRBJ2-1|14|TRBV2|many|TRBD2
TGTGCCAGCAGCTTTAGCGGGAGAGGCAATGAGCAGTTCTTC
CASSFSGRGNEQFF
>TRBJ2-3|16|TRBV6-9|.|TRBD1
TGTGCCAGTTGTTTAACCGGGACAGACACCACAGATACGCAGTATTTT
CASCLTGTDTTDTQYF
>TRBJ2-3|14|TRBV28|many|.
TGTGCCAGCAGCCTCCCCCTCGGATCCGATACGCAGTATTTT
CASSLPLGSDTQYF
>TRBJ1-4|15|TRBV4-1|once|.
TGCGCAAGCAGCCACTGGGGGGCGGCTAGAGAAAAACTGTTTTTT
CASSHWGAAREKLFF
>TRBJ2-4|16|TRBV28|once|.
TGTGCCAGCGGGCCCGCGTTAGGGCTAGCCAAAAACATTCAGTACTTC
CASGPALGLAKNIQYF
>TRBJ2-1|14|TRBV21-1|.|.
TGTGCCAGCATTGATAGTAGCGGGAGTTGTGAGCAGTTCTTC
CASIDSSGSCEQFF
>TRBJ2-7|13|TRBV6-2/TRBV6-3|.|.
TGTGGCAGTAGTTACGAGGTACACTACGAGCAGTACTTC
CGSSYEVHYEQYF
>TRBJ2-6|17|TRBV5-4|.|TRBD1
TGTGCCAACAAAGGAGGACAGGCCGTCTCTAGGGCCAACGTCCTGACTTTC
CANKGGQAVSRANVLTF